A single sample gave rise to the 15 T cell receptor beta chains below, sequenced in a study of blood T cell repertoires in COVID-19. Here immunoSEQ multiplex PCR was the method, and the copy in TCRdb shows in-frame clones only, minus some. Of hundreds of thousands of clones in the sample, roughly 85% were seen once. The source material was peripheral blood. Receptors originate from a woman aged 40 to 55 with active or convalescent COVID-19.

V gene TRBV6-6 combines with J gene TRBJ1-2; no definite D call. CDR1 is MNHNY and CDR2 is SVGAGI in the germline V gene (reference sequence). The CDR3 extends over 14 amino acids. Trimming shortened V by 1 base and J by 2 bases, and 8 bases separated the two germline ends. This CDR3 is CASSYLNSNYGYTF. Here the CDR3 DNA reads TGTGCCAGCAGTTACTTAAACAGCAACTATGGCTACACCTTC.

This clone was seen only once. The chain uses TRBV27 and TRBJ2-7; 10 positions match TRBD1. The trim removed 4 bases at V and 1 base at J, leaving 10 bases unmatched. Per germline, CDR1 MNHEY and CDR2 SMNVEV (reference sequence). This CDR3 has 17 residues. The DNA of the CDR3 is TGTGCCAGCAGTTCACGACCGGGACAGGGGCCGTCCTACGAGCAGTACTTC. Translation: CASSSRPGQGPSYEQYF.

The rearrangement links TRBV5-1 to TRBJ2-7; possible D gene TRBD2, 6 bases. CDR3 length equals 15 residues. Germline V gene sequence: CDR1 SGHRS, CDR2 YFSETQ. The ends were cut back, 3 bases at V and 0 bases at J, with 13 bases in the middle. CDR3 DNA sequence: TGCGCCAGCAGCTGGGGGGACGCGAGCTCCTACGAGCAGTACTTC. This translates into CASSWGDASSYEQYF.

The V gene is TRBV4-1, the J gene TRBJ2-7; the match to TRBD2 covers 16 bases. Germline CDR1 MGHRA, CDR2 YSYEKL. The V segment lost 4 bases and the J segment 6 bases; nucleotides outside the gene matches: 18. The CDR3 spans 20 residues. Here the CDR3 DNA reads TGCGCCAGCAGCCCACGAACGGGACTAGCGGGGGGGCGGTTAGGGCTCGAGCAGTACTTC. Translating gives CASSPRTGLAGGRLGLEQYF.

The CDR3 sequence is CASRGQDYEQYF. The DNA of the CDR3 is TGTGCCAGCAGGGGACAGGACTACGAGCAGTACTTC. This chain links TRBV12-3 or TRBV12-4 with TRBJ2-7, with 8 bases fitting TRBD1. The trim removed 6 bases at V and 3 bases at J, leaving 1 base unmatched. The CDR3 consists of 12 residues.

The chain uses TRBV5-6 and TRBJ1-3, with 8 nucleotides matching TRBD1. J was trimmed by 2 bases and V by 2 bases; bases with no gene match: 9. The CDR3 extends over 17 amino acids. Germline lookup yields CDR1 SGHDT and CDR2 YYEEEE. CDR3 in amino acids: CASSFRLGQGPGNTIYF. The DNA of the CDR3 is TGTGCCAGCAGCTTTAGACTCGGACAGGGTCCTGGAAACACCATATATTTT.

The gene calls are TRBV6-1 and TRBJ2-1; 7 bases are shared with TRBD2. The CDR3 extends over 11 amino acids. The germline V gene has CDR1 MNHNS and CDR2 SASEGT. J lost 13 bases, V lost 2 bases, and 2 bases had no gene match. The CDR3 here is CASSERLAQFF. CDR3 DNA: TGTGCCAGCAGTGAAAGACTAGCTCAGTTCTTC.

The CDR3 DNA reads TGTGCCAGCAGGTGGGCAGTGAACACTGAAGCTTTCTTT. Protein: CASRWAVNTEAFF. The rearrangement links TRBV6-5 to TRBJ1-1, with D hard to call. There are 13 residues in the CDR3. Trimming shortened V by 6 bases and J by 0 bases, and 8 bases separated the two germline ends. CDR1 and CDR2 from the germline V gene are MNHEY and SVGAGI.

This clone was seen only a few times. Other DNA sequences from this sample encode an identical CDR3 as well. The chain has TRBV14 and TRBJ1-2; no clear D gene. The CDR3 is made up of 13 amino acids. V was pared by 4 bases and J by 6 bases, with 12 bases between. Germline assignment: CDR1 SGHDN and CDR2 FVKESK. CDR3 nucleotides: TGTGCCAGCAGCCCCCTAGCGGGAGATGGCTACACCTTC. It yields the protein CASSPLAGDGYTF. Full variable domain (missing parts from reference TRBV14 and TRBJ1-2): EAGVTQFPSHSVIEKGQTVTLRCDPISGHDNLYWYRRVMGKEIKFLLHFVKESKQDESGMPNNRFLAERTGGTYSTLKVQPAELEDSGVYFCASSPLAGDGYTFGSGTRLTVV.

The CDR3 reads CASSETSGGSSRQYF. The CDR3 DNA sequence: TGTGCCAGCAGTGAGACTAGCGGGGGTTCATCTAGGCAGTACTTC. The chain uses TRBV2 and TRBJ2-7; the match to TRBD2 covers 12 bases. From germline, CDR1 is SNHLY and CDR2 FYNNEI. The CDR3 is 15 residues long. V shed 3 bases, J shed 9 bases, and the junction held 9 bases outside the gene matches. The full variable domain, completed using reference TRBV2 and TRBJ2-7, is EPEVTQTPSHQVTQMGQEVILRCVPISNHLYFYWYRQILGQKVEFLVSFYNNEISEKSEIFDDQFSVERPDGSNFTLKIRSTKLEDSAMYFCASSETSGGSSRQYFGPGTRLTVT.

CDR3 DNA sequence: TGTGCCAGCAGGGGACATTCTGGAAACACCATATATTTT. It codes for CASRGHSGNTIYF. J is TRBJ1-3 and V is TRBV5-6; tentative D call: TRBD1 (6 bases). The germline V and J ends were trimmed by 5 bases and 1 base, with 7 bases remaining between them. The CDR3 covers 13 residues. The germline CDR1 and CDR2 sequences are SGHDT and YYEEEE.

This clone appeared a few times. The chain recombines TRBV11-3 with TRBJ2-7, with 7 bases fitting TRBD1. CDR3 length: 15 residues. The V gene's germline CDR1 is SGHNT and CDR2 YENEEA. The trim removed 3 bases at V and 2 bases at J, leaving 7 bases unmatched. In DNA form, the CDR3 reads TGTGCCAGCAGCTTCCAACAGGGGTTTGCCTACGAGCAGTACTTC. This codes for CASSFQQGFAYEQYF.

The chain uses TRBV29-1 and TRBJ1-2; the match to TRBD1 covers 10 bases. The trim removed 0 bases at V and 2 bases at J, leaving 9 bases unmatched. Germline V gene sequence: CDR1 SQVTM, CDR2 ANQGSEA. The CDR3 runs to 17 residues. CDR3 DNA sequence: TGCAGCGTTGAAGATGGTGCCTGGACAGGGGGAAACTATGGCTACACCTTC. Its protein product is CSVEDGAWTGGNYGYTF.

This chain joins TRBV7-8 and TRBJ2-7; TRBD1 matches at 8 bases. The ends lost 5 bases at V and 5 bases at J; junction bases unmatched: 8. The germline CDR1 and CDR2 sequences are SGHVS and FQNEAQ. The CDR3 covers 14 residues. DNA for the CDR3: TGTGCCAGCAGCCCGGAGGCAGGGGGCGACGAGCAGTACTTC. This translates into CASSPEAGGDEQYF.

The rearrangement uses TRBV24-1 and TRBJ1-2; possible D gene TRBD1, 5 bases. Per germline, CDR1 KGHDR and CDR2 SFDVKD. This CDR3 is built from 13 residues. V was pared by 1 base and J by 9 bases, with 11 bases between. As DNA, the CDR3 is TGTGCCACCAGTGATTTAAGGGGAAGGAGCTACACCTTC. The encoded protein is CATSDLRGRSYTF.